One and the same sample provided the 16 T cell receptor beta chains below, sequenced in a study of T-cell reconstitution after alpha-beta-depleted transplantation in children. Researchers prepared the TCRbeta library using unique molecular identifiers, the study reports. Via MiXCR, TCRdb re-called the PCR reads, giving one row per CDR3 protein. The table has 490,000 or so distinct CDR3 sequences, approximately 12% seen once; the top ten hold about 5.4%. This sample comprised PBMCs from the stem cell graft donor, obtained from the stem cell graft. These receptors all stem from a human donor who donated a stem cell graft to a child with combined immunodeficiency.

The chain carries TRBV27 and TRBJ2-1; D assignment may be TRBD1 or TRBD2 (6 bases each). Trimming removed 2 bases at V and 7 bases at J, with 21 bases between. Per germline, CDR1 MNHEY and CDR2 SMNVEV (reference sequence). CDR3 size: 17 residues. In DNA form, the CDR3 reads TGTGCCAGCAGTTTAGAGGGGGGCAGGGGCCTCGGGAATGAGCAGTTCTTC. It is translated as CASSLEGGRGLGNEQFF.

This clonotype was found many times. V gene TRBV12-3 or TRBV12-4 combines with J gene TRBJ2-1; D gene unclear. CDR3 length: 15 residues. Trimming left V 3 bases short and J 1 base short, with 10 bases between. The CDR3 nucleotides read TGTGCCAGCAGTTTTACTGACAAATCCTACAATGAGCAGTTCTTC. Its translation is CASSFTDKSYNEQFF.

V is TRBV18 and J is TRBJ1-1; D not resolved. The CDR3 is 18 amino acids. Trimming stripped 2 bases from V and 0 bases from J, with 19 bases between. Germline CDR1 reads KGHSH; CDR2 reads LQKENI. CDR3 protein: CASSPAPRIGIMNTEAFF. The CDR3 nucleotides read TGTGCCAGCTCACCAGCACCACGTATTGGGATAATGAACACTGAAGCTTTCTTT.

This clonotype was detected many times. V gene TRBV30 combines with J gene TRBJ2-1; D not certain. V lost 2 bases and J lost 9, with 11 bases in between. The CDR3 is 12 residues long. CDR1 is GTSNPN and CDR2 is SVGIG in the germline V gene (reference sequence). DNA of the CDR3: TGTGCCTGGAGTATTACTGACTTTGAGCAGTTCTTC. Protein product: CAWSITDFEQFF.

Only a few counts were recorded for this clonotype. The gene calls are TRBV4-3 and TRBJ2-7; no reliable D call. The CDR3 extends over 15 amino acids. The V end was cut by 4 bases, the J end by 0 bases, with 13 bases between. The V gene's germline CDR1 is LGHNA and CDR2 YSLEER. CDR3 residues: CASSRALDGSYEQYF. CDR3 DNA sequence: TGCGCCAGCAGCCGAGCCCTGGACGGCTCCTACGAGCAGTACTTC.

The V and J genes are TRBV7-9 and TRBJ2-1, with 10 bases lining up with TRBD2. Looked up from germline, CDR1 is SEHNR and CDR2 is FQNEAQ (reference sequence). With 0 bases clipped from V and 7 bases from J, the junction kept 9 bases outside the gene matches. The CDR3 totals 17 residues. The CDR3: CASSLAGASGRRNEQFF. The CDR3 coding sequence is TGTGCCAGCAGCTTAGCGGGGGCTAGCGGGAGAAGGAATGAGCAGTTCTTC.

This clonotype was counted many times. The chain recombines TRBV7-2 with TRBJ1-5, with a weak D call TRBD1 (5 bases). The germline gives CDR1 SGHTA, CDR2 FQGNSA. The CDR3 sequence is 15 residues long. V lost 1 base, J lost 3 bases, and 10 bases lay in between. CDR3 nucleotide sequence: TGTGCCAGCAGCTTAGACGGGGACCTCAATCAGCCCCAGCATTTT. Amino acids: CASSLDGDLNQPQHF.

This clonotype came up a few times. The J gene is TRBJ2-5, the V gene TRBV27; D not certain. Trimming took off 3 bases at V and 2 bases at J, with 13 bases between the two ends. From germline, CDR1 is MNHEY and CDR2 SMNVEV (reference sequence). This CDR3 spans 15 amino acids. CDR3 in DNA: TGTGCCAGCAGTTTTGGTCCGTTACTTCAAGAGACCCAGTACTTC. It yields the protein CASSFGPLLQETQYF.

The chain uses TRBV12-3 or TRBV12-4 and TRBJ2-5; D is possibly TRBD2 (6 bases). V was clipped by 2 bases and J by 9 bases, with 22 bases between them. CDR3 length equals 16 residues. The CDR3 is CASSLHRWRDQGAQYF. CDR3 sequence (DNA): TGTGCCAGCAGTTTACATCGATGGCGGGACCAAGGGGCCCAGTACTTC.

The J gene is TRBJ2-1, the V gene TRBV7-3; the D is unclear. The CDR3 spans 13 residues. V was clipped by 1 base and J by 5 bases, with 6 bases between them. From germline, CDR1 is SGHTA and CDR2 FQGTGA. The chain's CDR3 is CASSLNTHNEQFF. The CDR3 bases are TGTGCCAGCAGCTTAAACACTCACAATGAGCAGTTCTTC.

This clonotype was seen at least ten times. This rearrangement joins TRBV6-5 to TRBJ2-2, with TRBD2 identical over 8 bases. Trimming cost V 2 bases and J 7 bases; bases outside gene matches: 9. Germline CDR1 is MNHEY and CDR2 is SVGAGI. This CDR3 region has 16 residues. The CDR3 loop reads CASSYTEAGVGGELFF. CDR3 bases: TGTGCCAGCAGTTACACGGAAGCGGGGGTTGGCGGGGAGCTGTTTTTT.

This clonotype turned up a few times. V gene TRBV5-1 combines with J gene TRBJ1-2; 8 bases line up with TRBD1. The germline CDR1 and CDR2 sequences are SGHRS and YFSETQ. The CDR3 contains 13 residues. Trimming at V came to 0 bases and at J to 7 bases, leaving 2 bases not matched to a gene. As DNA, the CDR3 is TGCGCCAGCAGCTTGGCCGACAGGGGTGGCTACACCTTC. Its translation is CASSLADRGGYTF.

Ten or more counts support this clonotype. This chain connects TRBV2 to TRBJ2-7, with a tentative D call TRBD1 (6 bases). Per germline, CDR1 SNHLY and CDR2 FYNNEI. Trimming took 7 bases from V and 5 from J, leaving 15 bases between them. The CDR3 is 13 amino acids. CDR3 nucleotides: TGTGCCAGCAAATTACAGGGAACCCACGAGCAGTACTTC. Its translation: CASKLQGTHEQYF.

The V gene is TRBV10-2, the J gene TRBJ2-3, with D hard to call. Trimming stripped 4 bases from V and 0 bases from J, with 11 bases between. The CDR3 loop spans 15 amino acids. CDR1 and CDR2 from the germline V gene are WSHSY and SAAADI. The CDR3 region has the DNA TGCGCCAGCAGTGCGTGGTCATCTAGCACAGATACGCAGTATTTT. Protein sequence: CASSAWSSSTDTQYF.

This clonotype has ten or more counts. The chain links TRBV14 to TRBJ2-7, with unresolved D. V was trimmed by 4 bases and J by 7 bases, leaving 17 bases between them. Germline V lookup: CDR1 SGHDN, CDR2 FVKESK. This CDR3 contains 14 residues. The CDR3 nucleotides read TGTGCCAGCAGCCCCGAGGCTAGTCGATGGGAGCAGTACTTC. Protein: CASSPEASRWEQYF.

This clonotype has ten or more counts. The CDR3, as DNA: TGTGCCATCAGTGACAGATATAGCAATCAGCCCCAGCATTTT. Translated, it gives CAISDRYSNQPQHF. This chain joins TRBV10-3 and TRBJ1-5; D gene ambiguous. The CDR3 sequence is 14 residues long. V was clipped by 3 bases and J by 0 bases, with 6 bases between them. Germline CDR1 reads ENHRY; CDR2 reads SYGVKD.